The next 30 T cell receptor beta chains were all read from a single sample in a study of identical twins. TCRdb fed the 5' RACE reads into MiXCR, producing one record per CDR3 protein. The sample lists 1.5 million to 2 million distinct CDR3 sequences; 32% were seen once. The sequenced sample was cord blood. These receptors were obtained from a newborn girl in good health.

The rearrangement links TRBV4-1 to TRBJ1-1; D gene uncertain. V dropped 0 bases and J dropped 4 bases, with 15 bases sitting between them. There are 16 residues in the CDR3. Germline CDR1 reads MGHRA; CDR2 reads YSYEKL. The CDR3 DNA follows: TGCGCCAGCAGCCAAGATTCCGGGGTATGGCTCACTGAAGCTTTCTTT. Translation gives CASSQDSGVWLTEAFF.

The rearrangement links TRBV20-1 to TRBJ2-1; 8 bases match TRBD2. The germline V gene encodes CDR1 DFQATT and CDR2 SNEGSKA (reference sequence). The ends lost 2 bases at V and 5 bases at J; junction bases unmatched: 14. The CDR3 contains 17 residues. DNA for the CDR3: TGCAGTGCTAGACCTTATATCAGCGGGAGACTCGACAATGAGCAGTTCTTC. Its translation is CSARPYISGRLDNEQFF.

The V gene is TRBV4-2, the J gene TRBJ2-7, with 15 bases lining up with TRBD2. There are 18 residues in the CDR3. Germline V gene sequence: CDR1 LGHNA, CDR2 YNFKEQ. Trimming removed 4 bases from V and 4 bases from J; junction bases left unmatched: 11. The CDR3 sequence: CASSRDRVGTSGGYEQYF. CDR3 coding DNA: TGTGCCAGCAGCCGAGATCGGGTCGGGACTAGCGGGGGGTACGAGCAGTACTTC.

This chain links TRBV28 with TRBJ2-1, with TRBD2 matching over 7 bases. Germline CDR1 reads MDHEN; CDR2 reads SYDVKM. CDR3 size: 15 residues. V gave up 6 bases and J gave up 3 bases; unmatched junction bases: 8. CDR3 sequence: CASRQTSASYNEQFF. As DNA, the CDR3 is TGTGCCAGCAGGCAAACTAGCGCGAGCTACAATGAGCAGTTCTTC. Variable domain in full (rest from reference TRBV28 and TRBJ2-1): DVKVTQSSRYLVKRTGEKVFLECVQDMDHENMFWYRQDPGLGLRLIYFSYDVKMKEKGDIPEGYSVSREKKERFSLILESASTNQTSMYLCASRQTSASYNEQFFGPGTRLTVL.

This clonotype has just a few counts. The chain links TRBV4-1 to TRBJ2-1; 7 positions match TRBD1. V shed 0 bases and J 9 bases; nucleotides not matched to a gene: 5. This CDR3 is built from 14 residues. Germline CDR1 and CDR2: MGHRA and YSYEKL. The CDR3 DNA reads TGCGCCAGCAGCCAAGAGGTGAACAGGGGTGAGCAGTTCTTC. It translates to CASSQEVNRGEQFF.

In the case of this clonotype: The germline gene is not matched at one end of the junction; a read error may be the cause. The chain has TRBV7-2 and TRBJ2-3; D unresolved. Per germline, CDR1 SGHTA and CDR2 FQGNSA. This CDR3 comprises 14 residues. In DNA, the CDR3 is TGTGCCAGCGGCGTAAAGTACTTAACAGATGCGCAGTATTTT. It yields the protein CASGVKYLTDAQYF.

This clonotype was observed a handful of times. This chain links TRBV19 with TRBJ2-4; no clear D. V gave up 3 bases and J gave up 3 bases, with 12 bases separating them. This CDR3 spans 15 amino acids. In germline, CDR1 is LNHDA, CDR2 SQIVND (reference sequence). The CDR3 reads CASSIRRSGKNIQYF. The CDR3 DNA is TGTGCCAGTAGTATCAGACGGTCGGGCAAAAACATTCAGTACTTC.

Comments on this clonotype: This may arise from a read error, as a much more abundant clone is one base away. The chain joins TRBV29-1 to TRBJ2-1, with D possibly being TRBD1 or TRBD2 (5 bases each). V was clipped by 6 bases and J by 8 bases, with 17 bases between them. The germline gives CDR1 SQVTM, CDR2 ANQGSEA. The CDR3 loop spans 13 amino acids. The CDR3 sequence is CSVRDGSHDEQFF. CDR3 in DNA: TGCAGCGTCCGGGACGGATCCCACGATGAGCAGTTCTTC.

This clonotype turned up a few times. The chain combines TRBV4-2 with TRBJ2-1; 7 bases are shared with TRBD2. Germline V gives CDR1 LGHNA, CDR2 YNFKEQ. The V gene end was trimmed by 1 base and the J gene end by 3 bases; junction bases not matched to a gene: 6. This CDR3 region has 16 residues. This chain's CDR3 is CASSQVLGGGYNEQFF. For the CDR3, the DNA is TGTGCCAGCAGCCAAGTTCTTGGCGGGGGCTACAATGAGCAGTTCTTC.

This clonotype was picked up one time. The rearrangement uses TRBV25-1 and TRBJ1-2; D gene unclear. The CDR3 length is 16 residues. Germline V lookup: CDR1 MGHDK, CDR2 SYGVNS. Trimming pared 3 bases from V and 0 bases from J, leaving 14 bases between. The CDR3 reads CASSDSLGKANYGYTF. In DNA form, the CDR3 reads TGTGCCAGCAGTGATAGCCTAGGGAAAGCTAACTATGGCTACACCTTC.

This clonotype was seen a handful of times. The chain joins TRBV7-2 to TRBJ1-1; D unresolved. Trimming pared 5 bases from V and 1 base from J, leaving 14 bases between. The CDR3 is 15 amino acids. Per germline, CDR1 SGHTA and CDR2 FQGNSA. CDR3 in DNA: TGTGCCAGCAGCCCCCTATCGGCCGGGAACACTGAAGCTTTCTTT. Translation: CASSPLSAGNTEAFF.

This clonotype came up a few times. This chain uses TRBV7-2 with TRBJ2-3; 8 nucleotides agree with TRBD2. The CDR3 covers 16 residues. J gave up 5 bases and V 1 base, and 8 bases lay outside the gene matches. Germline V gene data show CDR1 as SGHTA and CDR2 as FQGNSA. Here the CDR3 DNA reads TGTGCCAGCAGCTTAGGATTTGCGGCGGGGGGAGATACGCAGTATTTT. Protein sequence: CASSLGFAAGGDTQYF.

This clonotype was recorded a few times. The V gene is TRBV15, the J gene TRBJ1-1, with D maybe TRBD1 (5 bases). V was pared by 0 bases and J by 3 bases, with 8 bases between. Germline V gene sequence: CDR1 LNHNV, CDR2 YYDKDF (reference sequence). This CDR3 comprises 14 residues. Here the CDR3 reads CATSRDRGDTEAFF. The CDR3 bases are TGTGCCACCAGCAGAGATCGGGGGGACACTGAAGCTTTCTTT.

This chain links TRBV12-3 or TRBV12-4 with TRBJ1-5, with D perhaps TRBD1 (6 bases). The CDR3 has 17 amino acids. The V end lost 1 base, the J end lost 0 bases, and 13 bases lay between the germline ends. The CDR3 protein is CASSLGGQTFSNQPQHF. CDR3 nucleotides: TGTGCCAGCAGTTTAGGAGGACAGACATTTAGCAATCAGCCCCAGCATTTT.

This chain links TRBV6-8 with TRBJ1-2; 7 bases are a match to TRBD1. Germline V CDR1 and CDR2: MNHGY, SAAAGT. The ends lost 0 bases at V and 1 base at J; junction bases unmatched: 2. This CDR3 region has 15 residues. This CDR3 reads CASSYSGQLNYGYTF. Here the CDR3 DNA reads TGTGCCAGCAGTTACTCGGGACAGCTTAACTATGGCTACACCTTC.

This chain links TRBV5-5 with TRBJ1-6, with 7 bases identical to TRBD1. V gave up 1 base and J gave up 7 bases; unmatched junction bases: 11. This CDR3 spans 17 amino acids. The germline V gene has CDR1 SGHKS and CDR2 YYEKEE (reference sequence). CDR3 DNA sequence: TGTGCCAGCAGCTTGTCCCTCATGACAGGGTCCAATTCACCCCTCCACTTT. Translating gives CASSLSLMTGSNSPLHF.

CDR3 nucleotide sequence: TGCAGTGCTAGATATGGGGGGGCGAGGGCTGAAGCTTTCTTT. Amino acid sequence: CSARYGGARAEAFF. The chain combines TRBV20-1 with TRBJ1-1; D is perhaps TRBD1 (6 bases). CDR3 size: 14 residues. From germline, CDR1 is DFQATT and CDR2 SNEGSKA (reference sequence). Trimming stripped 2 bases from V and 6 bases from J, with 16 bases between.

The chain is built from TRBV20-1 and TRBJ2-3; 10 bases are shared with TRBD2. Germline V CDR1 and CDR2: DFQATT, SNEGSKA (reference sequence). V lost 7 bases, J lost 2 bases, and 12 bases stayed unmatched. The CDR3 totals 16 residues. The CDR3 protein is CSVRGGSGRATDTQYF. CDR3 in DNA: TGCAGTGTCAGAGGAGGAAGCGGGAGGGCCACAGATACGCAGTATTTT.

This clonotype was seen only a few times. Written as DNA, the CDR3 is TGTGCCAGCAGTTTACAGGACAGGGGGCCAGATACGCAGTATTTT. It encodes CASSLQDRGPDTQYF. The chain couples TRBV27 to TRBJ2-3; 11 bases match TRBD1. Trimming took 2 bases from V and 4 from J; bases not matched to a gene: 2. The CDR3 totals 15 residues. CDR1 is MNHEY, CDR2 SMNVEV, per germline (reference sequence).

The CDR3 loop is CASSLEVEGRGREKLFF. CDR3 nucleotide sequence: TGTGCCAGCAGCTTAGAGGTTGAAGGCAGGGGGCGCGAAAAACTGTTTTTT. The rearrangement uses TRBV11-2 and TRBJ1-4; 8 bases align to TRBD1. This CDR3 contains 17 residues. Trimming at V came to 0 bases and at J to 8 bases, leaving 11 bases not matched to a gene. Per the germline V gene, CDR1 is SGHAT and CDR2 is FQNNGV. Using reference TRBV11-2 and TRBJ1-4 for the parts outside the CDR3, the full variable domain is EAGVAQSPRYKIIEKRQSVAFWCNPISGHATLYWYQQILGQGPKLLIQFQNNGVVDDSQLPKDRFSAERLKGVDSTLKIQPAKLEDSAVYLCASSLEVEGRGREKLFFGSGTQLSVL.

This clonotype has more than one count but fewer than ten. The V and J genes are TRBV29-1 and TRBJ1-1, with D unresolved. The V and J ends lost 6 bases and 4 bases respectively, with 15 bases between them. The CDR3 length is 13 residues. The V gene's germline CDR1 is SQVTM and CDR2 ANQGSEA. The CDR3 bases are TGCAGCGTCGCTATCCAGGAAGTCACTGAAGCTTTCTTT. It encodes CSVAIQEVTEAFF. Looking up the rest from reference TRBV29-1 and TRBJ1-1 gives the full variable domain: SAVISQKPSRDICQRGTSLTIQCQVDSQVTMMFWYRQQPGQSLTLIATANQGSEATYESGFVIDKFPISRPNLTFSTLTVSNMSPEDSSIYLCSVAIQEVTEAFFGQGTRLTVV.

The J gene is TRBJ2-1, the V gene TRBV11-3; D uncertain. The CDR3 consists of 15 residues. Germline CDR1 SGHNT, CDR2 YENEEA. Trimming removed 5 bases from V and 2 bases from J, with 13 bases in between. The CDR3 nucleotides read TGTGCCAGCAGCCCCAAGGCGCGACCCTACAATGAGCAGTTCTTC. Translated, it gives CASSPKARPYNEQFF.

This clonotype was recorded at least ten times. V and J are TRBV12-3 or TRBV12-4 and TRBJ2-3, with D possibly being TRBD2 (5 bases). The CDR3 sequence is 13 residues long. With 8 bases removed from V and 0 bases from J, the gap between germline ends came to 9 bases. The CDR3 sequence: CASGSGSTDTQYF. The CDR3 DNA reads TGTGCCAGCGGAAGCGGTAGCACAGATACGCAGTATTTT.

In this sample, this clonotype turned up once. The chain uses TRBV2 and TRBJ1-6; D uncertain. Germline V CDR1 and CDR2: SNHLY, FYNNEI. V lost 10 bases, J lost 0 bases, and 16 bases lay in between. The CDR3 runs 16 residues. The CDR3 sequence is CATNPTDPSYNSPLHF. The CDR3 DNA reads as TGTGCCACCAACCCAACAGATCCCTCCTATAATTCACCCCTCCACTTT.

This clonotype was counted only a few times. The genes are TRBV9 and TRBJ2-3; perhaps TRBD2 as D (6 bases). CDR1 SGDLS and CDR2 YYNGEE come from the germline V gene. Between the trimmed V and J ends, which lost 1 base and 1 base, there was a span of 13 bases. The CDR3 is 16 residues long. In nucleotides, the CDR3 is TGTGCCAGCAGCGTACTCCCTAGCGCCCGCACAGATACGCAGTATTTT. Amino acid sequence: CASSVLPSARTDTQYF.

The genes are TRBV6-5 and TRBJ1-6; the D is unclear. With 2 bases removed from V and 14 bases from J, the gap between germline ends came to 19 bases. The CDR3 is made up of 15 amino acids. Looked up from germline, CDR1 is MNHEY and CDR2 is SVGAGI. Written as DNA, the CDR3 is TGTGCCAGCAGTTACGAGGGAGGACGGAGCCTCGCCCTCCACTTT. It translates to CASSYEGGRSLALHF.

This clonotype was seen once. The rearrangement links TRBV20-1 to TRBJ1-6; no definite D call. The CDR3 contains 15 residues. With 5 bases removed from V and 0 bases from J, the gap between germline ends came to 11 bases. CDR1 is DFQATT and CDR2 is SNEGSKA in the germline V gene (reference sequence). The CDR3 DNA sequence: TGCAGTGCTGACGGCAGGAGCTCCTATAATTCACCCCTCCACTTT. Amino acids: CSADGRSSYNSPLHF.

This chain links TRBV29-1 with TRBJ1-5; no reliable D call. The CDR3 covers 14 residues. V was pared by 5 bases and J by 5 bases, with 16 bases between. The V gene's germline CDR1 is SQVTM and CDR2 ANQGSEA. The CDR3 DNA reads TGCAGCGTTAGCCGCCCCCGGCCTGATCAGCCCCAGCATTTT. It specifies CSVSRPRPDQPQHF.

The table lists this clonotype with many counts. The chain combines TRBV29-1 with TRBJ2-3; perhaps TRBD2 as D (6 bases). With 4 bases removed from V and 3 bases from J, the gap between germline ends came to 11 bases. The CDR3 spans 13 residues. Per the germline V gene, CDR1 is SQVTM and CDR2 is ANQGSEA. CDR3 residues: CSVAGDHTDTQYF. In DNA, the CDR3 is TGCAGCGTTGCGGGGGATCATACAGATACGCAGTATTTT.

Turning to this clonotype: At one end, the junction sequence differs from germline, possibly due to a read error. The V and J genes are TRBV2 and TRBJ1-1, with 8 bases identical to TRBD1. The germline V gene has CDR1 SNHLY and CDR2 FYNNEI. The CDR3 runs to 14 residues. The CDR3 DNA sequence: TGCGCCAGCAGGTCAATGGCGGGACAGGATGAAGCTTTCTTT. It yields the protein CASRSMAGQDEAFF.